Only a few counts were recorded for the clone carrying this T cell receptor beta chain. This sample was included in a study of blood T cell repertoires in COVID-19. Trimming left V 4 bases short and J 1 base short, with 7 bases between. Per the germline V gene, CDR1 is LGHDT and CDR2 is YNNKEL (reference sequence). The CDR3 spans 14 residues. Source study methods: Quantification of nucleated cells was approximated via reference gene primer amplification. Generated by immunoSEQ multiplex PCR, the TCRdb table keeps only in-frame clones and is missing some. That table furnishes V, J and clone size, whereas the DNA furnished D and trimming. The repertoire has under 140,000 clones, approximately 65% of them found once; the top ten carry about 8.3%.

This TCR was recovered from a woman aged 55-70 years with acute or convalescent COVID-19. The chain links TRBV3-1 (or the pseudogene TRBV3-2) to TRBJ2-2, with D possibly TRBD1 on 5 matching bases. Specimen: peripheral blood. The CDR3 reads CASSRGQNTGELFF. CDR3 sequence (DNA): TGTGCCAGCAGCCGCGGACAGAACACCGGGGAGCTGTTTTTT.